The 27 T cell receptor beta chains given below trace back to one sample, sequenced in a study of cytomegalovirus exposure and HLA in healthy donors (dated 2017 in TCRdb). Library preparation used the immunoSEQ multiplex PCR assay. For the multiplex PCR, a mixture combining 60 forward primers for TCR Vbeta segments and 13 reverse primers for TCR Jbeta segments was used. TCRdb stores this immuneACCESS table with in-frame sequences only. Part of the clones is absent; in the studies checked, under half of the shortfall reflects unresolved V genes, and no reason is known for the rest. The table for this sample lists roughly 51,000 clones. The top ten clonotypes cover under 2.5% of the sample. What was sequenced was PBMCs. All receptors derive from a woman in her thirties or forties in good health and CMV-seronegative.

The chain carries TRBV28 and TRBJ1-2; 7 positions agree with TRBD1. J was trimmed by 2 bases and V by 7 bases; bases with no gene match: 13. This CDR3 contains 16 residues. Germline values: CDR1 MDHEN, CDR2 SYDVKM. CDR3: CASTWAGEGGNYGYTF. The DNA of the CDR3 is TGTGCCAGCACCTGGGCGGGCGAAGGGGGCAACTATGGCTACACCTTC.

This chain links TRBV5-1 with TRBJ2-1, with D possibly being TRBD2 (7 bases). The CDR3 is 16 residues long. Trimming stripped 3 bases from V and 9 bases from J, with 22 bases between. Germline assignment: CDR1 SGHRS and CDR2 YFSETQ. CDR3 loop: CASSSQGRESLIEQFF. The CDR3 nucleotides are TGCGCCAGCAGCTCCCAGGGGCGGGAGAGTTTGATTGAGCAGTTCTTC.

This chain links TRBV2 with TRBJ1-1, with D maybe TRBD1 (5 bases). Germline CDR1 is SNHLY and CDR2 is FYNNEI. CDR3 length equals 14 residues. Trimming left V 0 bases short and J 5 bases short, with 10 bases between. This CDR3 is CASSEAIGGTEAFF. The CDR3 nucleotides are TGTGCCAGCAGTGAAGCAATCGGGGGAACTGAAGCTTTCTTT.

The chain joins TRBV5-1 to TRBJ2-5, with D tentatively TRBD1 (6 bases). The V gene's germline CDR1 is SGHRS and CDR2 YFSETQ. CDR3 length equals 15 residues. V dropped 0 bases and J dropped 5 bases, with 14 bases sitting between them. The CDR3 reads CASSLVGQSWETQYF. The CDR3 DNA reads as TGCGCCAGCAGCTTGGTTGGACAGTCATGGGAGACCCAGTACTTC.

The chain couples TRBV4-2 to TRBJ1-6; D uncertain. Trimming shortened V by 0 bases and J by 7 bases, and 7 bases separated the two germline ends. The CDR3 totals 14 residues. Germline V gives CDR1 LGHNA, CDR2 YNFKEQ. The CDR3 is CASSQEAGNSPLHF. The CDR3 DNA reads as TGTGCCAGCAGCCAAGAAGCCGGGAATTCACCCCTCCACTTT.

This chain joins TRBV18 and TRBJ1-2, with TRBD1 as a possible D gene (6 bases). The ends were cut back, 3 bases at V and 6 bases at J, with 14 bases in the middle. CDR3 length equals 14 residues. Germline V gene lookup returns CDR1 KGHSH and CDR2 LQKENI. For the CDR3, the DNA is TGTGCCAGCTCACCTCAGGGGTCCCTGGATGGCTACACCTTC. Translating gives CASSPQGSLDGYTF. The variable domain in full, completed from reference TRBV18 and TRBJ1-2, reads NAGVMQNPRHLVRRRGQEARLRCSPMKGHSHVYWYRQLPEEGLKFMVYLQKENIIDESGMPKERFSAEFPKEGPSILRIQQVVRGDSAAYFCASSPQGSLDGYTFGSGTRLTVV.

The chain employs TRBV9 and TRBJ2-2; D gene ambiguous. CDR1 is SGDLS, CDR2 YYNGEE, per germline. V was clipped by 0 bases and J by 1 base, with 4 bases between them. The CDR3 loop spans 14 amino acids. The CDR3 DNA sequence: TGTGCCAGCAGCGTAGACTGGAACACCGGGGAGCTGTTTTTT. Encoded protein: CASSVDWNTGELFF.

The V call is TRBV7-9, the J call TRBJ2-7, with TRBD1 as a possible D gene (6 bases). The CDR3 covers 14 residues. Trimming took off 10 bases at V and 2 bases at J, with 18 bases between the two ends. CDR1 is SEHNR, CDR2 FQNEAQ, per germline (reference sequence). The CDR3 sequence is CATTTGQSAYEQYF. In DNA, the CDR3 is TGTGCCACCACGACAGGTCAGAGCGCCTACGAGCAGTACTTC.

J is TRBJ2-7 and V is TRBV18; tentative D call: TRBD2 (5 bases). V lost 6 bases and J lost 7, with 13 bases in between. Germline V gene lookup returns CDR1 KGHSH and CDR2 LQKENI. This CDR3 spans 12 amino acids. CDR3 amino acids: CASSLAAGEQYF. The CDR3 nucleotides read TGTGCCAGCTCCCTAGCCGCGGGTGAGCAGTACTTC.

In DNA, the CDR3 is TGCGCCAGCAGCCCGGGACTAGCGGGGGGGCAAAATACGCAGTATTTT. Translating it yields CASSPGLAGGQNTQYF. The V and J genes are TRBV4-3 and TRBJ2-3; TRBD2 aligns across 16 bases. CDR1 is LGHNA and CDR2 is YSLEER in the germline V gene. The V and J ends lost 4 bases and 7 bases, in that order; junction bases with no gene match: 5. The CDR3 loop spans 16 amino acids.

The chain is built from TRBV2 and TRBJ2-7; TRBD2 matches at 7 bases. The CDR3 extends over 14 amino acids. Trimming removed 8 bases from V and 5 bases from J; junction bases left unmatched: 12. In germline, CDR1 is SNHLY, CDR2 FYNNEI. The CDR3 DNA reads TGTGCCAGCCGAGGGTGGGAGGGCGGGAACGAGCAGTACTTC. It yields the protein CASRGWEGGNEQYF.

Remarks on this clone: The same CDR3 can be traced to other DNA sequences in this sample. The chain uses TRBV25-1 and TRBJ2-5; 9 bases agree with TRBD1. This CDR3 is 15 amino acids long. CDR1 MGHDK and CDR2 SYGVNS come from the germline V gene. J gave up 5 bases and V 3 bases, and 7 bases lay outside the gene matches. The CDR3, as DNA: TGTGCCAGCAGTGATACCACAGGGGGCGTGGAGACCCAGTACTTC. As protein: CASSDTTGGVETQYF.

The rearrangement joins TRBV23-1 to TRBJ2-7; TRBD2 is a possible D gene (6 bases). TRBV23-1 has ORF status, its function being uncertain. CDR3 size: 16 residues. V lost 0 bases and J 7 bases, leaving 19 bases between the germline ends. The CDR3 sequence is CASSQSEGIPTREQYF. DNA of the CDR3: TGCGCCAGCAGTCAATCGGAGGGAATTCCGACTAGGGAGCAGTACTTC.

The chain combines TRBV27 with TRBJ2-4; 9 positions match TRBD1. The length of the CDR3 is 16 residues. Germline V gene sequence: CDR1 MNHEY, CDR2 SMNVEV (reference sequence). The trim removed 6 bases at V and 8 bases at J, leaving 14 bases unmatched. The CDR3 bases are TGTGCCAGCAGAACGATAACAGGGGGCAGAGGTTACATTCAGTACTTC. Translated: CASRTITGGRGYIQYF.

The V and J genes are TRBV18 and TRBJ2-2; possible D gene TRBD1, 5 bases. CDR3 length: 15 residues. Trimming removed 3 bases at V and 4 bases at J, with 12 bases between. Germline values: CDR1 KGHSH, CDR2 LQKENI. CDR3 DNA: TGTGCCAGCTCACCTACAGGACATGTCACCGGGGAGCTGTTTTTT. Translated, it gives CASSPTGHVTGELFF.

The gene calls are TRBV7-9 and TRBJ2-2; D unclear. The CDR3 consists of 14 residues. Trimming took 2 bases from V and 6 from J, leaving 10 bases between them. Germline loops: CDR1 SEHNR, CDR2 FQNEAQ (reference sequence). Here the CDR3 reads CASSLFGQAGELFF. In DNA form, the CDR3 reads TGTGCCAGCAGCTTATTTGGCCAGGCCGGGGAGCTGTTTTTT.

CDR3: CASSPPGAGGYQETQYF. In DNA form, the CDR3 reads TGTGCCAGCAGCCCCCCTGGGGCGGGGGGGTACCAAGAGACCCAGTACTTC. This rearrangement joins TRBV27 to TRBJ2-5, with 9 bases identical to TRBD2. V gave up 6 bases and J gave up 0 bases; unmatched junction bases: 11. CDR1 MNHEY and CDR2 SMNVEV come from the germline V gene (reference sequence). The CDR3 length is 17 residues.

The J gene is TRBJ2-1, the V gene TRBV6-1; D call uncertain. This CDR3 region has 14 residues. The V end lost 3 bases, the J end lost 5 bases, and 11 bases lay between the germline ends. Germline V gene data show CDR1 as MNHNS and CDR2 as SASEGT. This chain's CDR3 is CASSDMGPDNEQFF. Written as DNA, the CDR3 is TGTGCCAGCAGTGATATGGGCCCCGACAATGAGCAGTTCTTC.

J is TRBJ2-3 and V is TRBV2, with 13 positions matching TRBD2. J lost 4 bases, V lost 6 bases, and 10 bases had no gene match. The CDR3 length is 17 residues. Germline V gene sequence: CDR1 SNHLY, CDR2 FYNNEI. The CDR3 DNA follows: TGTGCCAGCAGCCAACAACTTACTAGCGGGGGGGCAGATACGCAGTATTTT. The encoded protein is CASSQQLTSGGADTQYF.

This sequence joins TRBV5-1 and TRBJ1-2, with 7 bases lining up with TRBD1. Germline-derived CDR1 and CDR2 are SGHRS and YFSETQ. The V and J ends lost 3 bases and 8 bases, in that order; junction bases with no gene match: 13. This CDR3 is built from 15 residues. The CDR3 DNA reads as TGCGCCAGCAGCTCTGGAGGGGGCTTCTCTGCAGGCTACACCTTC. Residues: CASSSGGGFSAGYTF.

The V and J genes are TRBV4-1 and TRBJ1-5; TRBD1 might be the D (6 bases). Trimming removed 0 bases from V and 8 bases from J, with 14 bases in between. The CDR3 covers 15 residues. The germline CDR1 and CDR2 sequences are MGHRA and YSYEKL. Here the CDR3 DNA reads TGCGCCAGCAGCCAAGATCCACAGGGTGTTAAGCCCCAGCATTTT. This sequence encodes CASSQDPQGVKPQHF.

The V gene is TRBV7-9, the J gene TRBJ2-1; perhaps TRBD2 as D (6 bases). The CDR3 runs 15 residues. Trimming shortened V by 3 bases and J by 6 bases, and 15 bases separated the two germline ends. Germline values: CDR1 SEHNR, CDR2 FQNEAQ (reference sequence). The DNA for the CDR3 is TGTGCCAGCAGCTTTAGCGACCGGGGAGGCAATGAGCAGTTCTTC. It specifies CASSFSDRGGNEQFF. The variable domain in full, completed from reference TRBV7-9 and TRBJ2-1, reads DTGVSQNPRHKITKRGQNVTFRCDPISEHNRLYWYRQTLGQGPEFLTYFQNEAQLEKSRLLSDRFSAERPKGSFSTLEIQRTEQGDSAMYLCASSFSDRGGNEQFFGPGTRLTVL.

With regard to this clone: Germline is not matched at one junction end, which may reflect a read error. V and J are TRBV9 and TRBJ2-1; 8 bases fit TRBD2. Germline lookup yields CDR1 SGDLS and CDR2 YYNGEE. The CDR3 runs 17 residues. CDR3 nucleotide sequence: TGTGCCAGCAGCCCCCGAAGGGCGGGAGGCTCCCACAATGAGCAGTTCTTC. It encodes CASSPRRAGGSHNEQFF.

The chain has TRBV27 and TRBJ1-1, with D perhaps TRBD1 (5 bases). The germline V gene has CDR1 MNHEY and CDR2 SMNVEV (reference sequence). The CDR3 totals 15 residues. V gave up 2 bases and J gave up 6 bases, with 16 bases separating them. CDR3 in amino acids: CASSLGRALRAEAFF. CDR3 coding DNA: TGTGCCAGCAGTTTAGGGAGGGCCCTCAGGGCTGAAGCTTTCTTT.

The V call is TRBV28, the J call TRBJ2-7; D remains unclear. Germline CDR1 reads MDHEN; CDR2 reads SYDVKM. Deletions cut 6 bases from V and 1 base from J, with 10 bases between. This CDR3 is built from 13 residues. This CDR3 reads CASSFTPSYEQYF. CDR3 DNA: TGTGCCAGCAGCTTCACTCCTTCCTACGAGCAGTACTTC.

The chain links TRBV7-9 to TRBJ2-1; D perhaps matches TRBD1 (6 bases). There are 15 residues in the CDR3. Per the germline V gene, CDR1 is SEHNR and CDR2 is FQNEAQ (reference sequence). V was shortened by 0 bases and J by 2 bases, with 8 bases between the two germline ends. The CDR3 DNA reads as TGTGCCAGCAGCTTAGCAGGGGGTCCCTACAATGAGCAGTTCTTC. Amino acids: CASSLAGGPYNEQFF. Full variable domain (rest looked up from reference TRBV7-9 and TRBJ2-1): DTGVSQNPRHKITKRGQNVTFRCDPISEHNRLYWYRQTLGQGPEFLTYFQNEAQLEKSRLLSDRFSAERPKGSFSTLEIQRTEQGDSAMYLCASSLAGGPYNEQFFGPGTRLTVL.

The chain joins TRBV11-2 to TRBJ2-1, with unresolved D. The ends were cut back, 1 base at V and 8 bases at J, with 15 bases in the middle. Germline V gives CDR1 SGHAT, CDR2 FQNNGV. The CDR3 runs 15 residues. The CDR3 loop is CASSLGAEHFDEQFF. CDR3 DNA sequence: TGTGCCAGCAGCTTAGGTGCGGAACATTTCGATGAGCAGTTCTTC.